These 32 T cell receptor beta chains were all obtained from the same sample, sequenced in a study of human T cells and chemical hapten exposure (dated by TCRdb to the early 2020s). According to the study, the label for this sample's time point signals: pre-sensitization, week 0. The sample's treatment or condition label, in plain terms: therapeutic diphenylcyclopropenone sensitization with weekly scalp DPC. Library preparation was by RACE. The data were produced on a NextSeq 500. The raw public data were reprocessed by TCRdb itself: fastp quality trimming at Q25, MiXCR clonotype calling, in-frame beta chains only. One record per CDR3 amino acid sequence lists the most common genes and DNA. Within this sample are around 92,000 distinct CDR3 sequences, with 11% of them counted one time only. Of the sample, 3.1% falls within the top ten clones. The sequencing used whole blood, collected in connection with sensitization to the hapten diphenylcyclopropenone (DPC). These receptors were obtained from a woman in her sixties or seventies with alopecia areata. Some clones in this sample may be carry-over from other donors' samples.

The count of this clonotype is one. This chain uses TRBV5-4 with TRBJ2-1; tentatively, D is TRBD2 (5 bases). Germline CDR1 SGHNT, CDR2 YYREEE (reference sequence). Trimming removed 4 bases at V and 6 bases at J, with 11 bases between. The CDR3 spans 13 residues. For the CDR3, the DNA is TGTGCCAGCAGCAACGGACGGGGCAATGAGCAGTTCTTC. Translation: CASSNGRGNEQFF.

This clonotype occurred many times. The rearrangement links TRBV10-3 to TRBJ1-3; TRBD1 aligns across 11 bases. Germline trimming cut 2 bases from V and 0 bases from J; bases unmatched to any gene: 0. Germline assignment: CDR1 ENHRY and CDR2 SYGVKD. The CDR3 loop spans 16 amino acids. The CDR3 DNA is TGTGCCATCAGTGAGGGACAGGGGGCCTCTGGAAACACCATATATTTT. This codes for CAISEGQGASGNTIYF.

This clonotype was seen a few times. The chain couples TRBV12-5 to TRBJ1-1; 8 positions match TRBD1. V shed 8 bases, J shed 1 base, and the junction held 9 bases outside the gene matches. This CDR3 has 15 residues. Germline CDR1 LGHNT, CDR2 FRNRAP. DNA of the CDR3: TGTGCTAGTTCTGACAGGGGTGGAAGGAACACTGAAGCTTTCTTT. This codes for CASSDRGGRNTEAFF.

This clonotype was found a few times. The V gene is TRBV10-1, the J gene TRBJ2-7; D tentatively reads TRBD1 or TRBD2 (7 bases each). This CDR3 has 15 amino acids. The germline V gene has CDR1 WNHNN and CDR2 SYGVQD (reference sequence). Between the trimmed V and J ends, which lost 3 bases and 6 bases, there was a span of 18 bases. The CDR3 sequence: CASSDRGGGKGEQYF. CDR3 DNA sequence: TGCGCCAGCAGTGACCGGGGAGGGGGCAAGGGCGAGCAGTACTTC.

This clonotype was picked up a small number of times. The gene calls are TRBV12-3 or TRBV12-4 and TRBJ2-1; unclear D gene. Trimming left V 7 bases short and J 4 bases short, with 20 bases between. The CDR3 is 16 amino acids. The CDR3 spells CASTKRRVLRYNEQFF. The CDR3 bases are TGTGCCAGCACCAAAAGGCGTGTACTGAGGTACAATGAGCAGTTCTTC.

This clonotype was seen a handful of times. The genes are TRBV7-2 and TRBJ2-3; TRBD2 matches at 11 bases. The length of the CDR3 is 16 residues. V was pared by 3 bases and J by 5 bases, with 7 bases of the junction left unmatched. The germline V gene encodes CDR1 SGHTA and CDR2 FQGNSA. CDR3 in amino acids: CASSLGSGGAGDTQYF. CDR3 DNA: TGTGCCAGCAGCTTGGGTAGCGGGGGGGCAGGAGATACGCAGTATTTT. Combining the CDR3 with reference TRBV7-2 and TRBJ2-3 gives the whole variable domain GAGVSQSPSNKVTEKGKDVELRCDPISGHTALYWYRQSLGQGLEFLIYFQGNSAPDKSGLPSDRFSAERTGGSVSTLTIQRTQQEDSAVYLCASSLGSGGAGDTQYFGPGTRLTVL.

This clonotype was recorded many times. The chain employs TRBV30 and TRBJ2-5; D tentatively reads TRBD1 or TRBD2 (5 bases each). This CDR3 region has 13 residues. Trimming cost V 4 bases and J 13 bases, with 22 bases left between them. CDR1 is GTSNPN and CDR2 is SVGIG in the germline V gene (reference sequence). CDR3 bases: TGTGCCTGGACTTCCGGGGCCGGCCTGCGTCGGTACTTC. Translation gives CAWTSGAGLRRYF.

The rearrangement links TRBV30 to TRBJ1-3, with D perhaps TRBD1 (6 bases). The CDR3 spans 15 residues. V lost 3 bases and J lost 0, with 12 bases in between. The germline CDR1 and CDR2 sequences are GTSNPN and SVGIG (reference sequence). CDR3 DNA: TGTGCCTGGAGACACGGACAGAACTCTGGAAACACCATATATTTT. It is translated as CAWRHGQNSGNTIYF.

The rearrangement links TRBV27 to TRBJ1-5; D unclear. The CDR3 length is 15 residues. Germline values: CDR1 MNHEY, CDR2 SMNVEV (reference sequence). The V end was cut by 2 bases, the J end by 2 bases, with 10 bases between. CDR3 DNA sequence: TGTGCCAGCAGTTTAGGGGTTACGGGCAATCAGCCCCAGCATTTT. Its protein product is CASSLGVTGNQPQHF.

Note on this clonotype: This sequence may be a read error, since a much larger clone differs from it by one base. V gene TRBV5-1 combines with J gene TRBJ2-3; 7 bases fit TRBD2. The ends lost 0 bases at V and 0 bases at J; junction bases unmatched: 10. There are 18 residues in the CDR3. Germline assignment: CDR1 SGHRS and CDR2 YFSETQ. CDR3 DNA: TGCGCCAGCAGCTTGGACCCTAGCGGATTCGCTAGCACAGATACGCAGTATTTT. Amino acid sequence: CASSLDPSGFASTDTQYF. Based on the CDR3 plus reference TRBV5-1 and TRBJ2-3, the full variable domain is KAGVTQTPRYLIKTRGQQVTLSCSPISGHRSVSWYQQTPGQGLQFLFEYFSETQRNKGNFPGRFSGRQFSNSRSEMNVSTLELGDSALYLCASSLDPSGFASTDTQYFGPGTRLTVL.

This clonotype was counted between two and nine times. The chain recombines TRBV18 with TRBJ1-1, with D possibly matching TRBD1 (6 bases). V lost 3 bases and J lost 3, with 11 bases in between. The CDR3 totals 14 residues. Germline lookup yields CDR1 KGHSH and CDR2 LQKENI. The CDR3 region has the DNA TGTGCCAGCTCACCGCAGGGGTCGGACACTGAAGCTTTCTTT. Translation gives CASSPQGSDTEAFF.

V usage is TRBV6-2 or TRBV6-3 and J usage is TRBJ2-1; no clear D gene. V dropped 0 bases and J dropped 4 bases, with 16 bases sitting between them. The germline gives CDR1 MNHEY, CDR2 SVGEGT. There are 17 residues in the CDR3. CDR3 sequence: CASSYSKSRTLYNEQFF. CDR3 in DNA: TGTGCCAGCAGTTACTCGAAATCTAGGACCCTGTACAATGAGCAGTTCTTC.

This clonotype came up many times. The rearrangement uses TRBV7-9 and TRBJ2-7; D assignment may be TRBD1 or TRBD2 (5 bases each). There are 15 residues in the CDR3. Germline lookup yields CDR1 SEHNR and CDR2 FQNEAQ (reference sequence). V lost 4 bases and J lost 3, with 16 bases in between. The CDR3 DNA follows: TGTGCCAGCAGCTCCGCCGGGACGGCCCACTACGAGCAGTACTTC. Translating gives CASSSAGTAHYEQYF.

This clonotype was seen ten or more times. The rearrangement links TRBV11-3 to TRBJ2-3; 8 nucleotides agree with TRBD2. Germline values: CDR1 SGHNT, CDR2 YENEEA. The CDR3 is 16 residues long. J gave up 4 bases and V 5 bases, and 11 bases lay outside the gene matches. This CDR3 reads CASSTRLATGADTQYF. CDR3 in DNA: TGTGCCAGCAGCACTCGACTAGCGACCGGGGCAGATACGCAGTATTTT.

This clonotype was counted only a few times. The genes are TRBV10-1 and TRBJ2-1, with 8 bases matching TRBD2. Looked up from germline, CDR1 is WNHNN and CDR2 is SYGVQD (reference sequence). V shed 5 bases and J 3 bases; nucleotides not matched to a gene: 6. This CDR3 is 15 amino acids long. CDR3 protein: CASSKAGEFYNEQFF. The CDR3, as DNA: TGCGCCAGCAGTAAAGCGGGGGAATTCTACAATGAGCAGTTCTTC.

This clonotype has a count of ten or more. V and J are TRBV10-3 and TRBJ2-1, with TRBD1 as a possible D gene (6 bases). Germline CDR1 ENHRY, CDR2 SYGVKD. With 2 bases removed from V and 4 bases from J, the gap between germline ends came to 15 bases. This CDR3 has 16 residues. For the CDR3, the DNA is TGTGCCATCAGTGAGCCCAACAGGGTGGGGTACAATGAGCAGTTCTTC. This translates into CAISEPNRVGYNEQFF.

This clonotype came up many times. The chain combines TRBV27 with TRBJ2-3; the match to TRBD1 covers 9 bases. V trimming: 1 base; J trimming: 2 bases; junction bases outside the gene matches: 7. Germline lookup yields CDR1 MNHEY and CDR2 SMNVEV (reference sequence). The CDR3 is made up of 17 amino acids. The CDR3 is CASSLFVGTGNTDTQYF. The CDR3 DNA follows: TGTGCCAGCAGTTTATTCGTCGGGACAGGGAACACAGATACGCAGTATTTT.

This chain uses TRBV29-1 with TRBJ1-1; D gene uncertain. Between the trimmed V and J ends, which lost 3 bases and 1 base, there was a span of 6 bases. CDR1 and CDR2 from the germline V gene are SQVTM and ANQGSEA. The CDR3 loop spans 12 amino acids. The CDR3 coding sequence is TGCAGCGTTGATGAACAGAACACTGAAGCTTTCTTT. Translating gives CSVDEQNTEAFF.

This clonotype was found many times. The chain links TRBV20-1 to TRBJ2-7, with TRBD2 as a possible D gene (5 bases). The germline CDR1 and CDR2 sequences are DFQATT and SNEGSKA (reference sequence). The CDR3 extends over 12 amino acids. Trimming took 3 bases from V and 4 from J, leaving 10 bases between them. The CDR3 sequence: CSASAGPYEQYF. CDR3 DNA: TGCAGTGCTAGCGCGGGCCCGTACGAGCAGTACTTC.

This clonotype showed up just a few times. The chain couples TRBV30 to TRBJ1-5; no reliable D call. The CDR3 length is 13 residues. In germline, CDR1 is GTSNPN, CDR2 SVGIG (reference sequence). Trimming took 1 base from V and 6 from J, leaving 10 bases between them. The CDR3 region has the DNA TGTGCCTGGAGTGGTCAACCGGGTCAGCCCCAGCATTTT. This gives the protein CAWSGQPGQPQHF.

This clonotype was found many times. The chain combines TRBV5-5 with TRBJ2-5, with a tentative D call TRBD1 (5 bases). The CDR3 consists of 14 residues. V lost 2 bases and J lost 2, with 10 bases in between. The germline V gene encodes CDR1 SGHKS and CDR2 YYEKEE (reference sequence). CDR3 in amino acids: CASSFGSGQETQYF. In DNA form, the CDR3 reads TGTGCCAGCAGCTTTGGGTCAGGGCAAGAGACCCAGTACTTC.

This clonotype was observed a few times. The chain combines TRBV10-3 with TRBJ1-2; TRBD1 agrees at 9 bases. V shed 11 bases and J 2 bases; nucleotides not matched to a gene: 9. In germline, CDR1 is ENHRY, CDR2 SYGVKD. This CDR3 is built from 14 residues. CDR3 loop: CAAKPGQGNYGYTF. In DNA form, the CDR3 reads TGTGCCGCGAAACCGGGACAGGGAAACTATGGCTACACCTTC.

This clonotype was observed a handful of times. J is TRBJ2-5 and V is TRBV29-1, with TRBD1 matching over 11 bases. Germline V gene sequence: CDR1 SQVTM, CDR2 ANQGSEA. The CDR3 is 14 residues long. The ends lost 6 bases at V and 7 bases at J; junction bases unmatched: 10. The CDR3 loop reads CSVRTGGNTGTQYF. The CDR3 DNA follows: TGCAGCGTCCGGACAGGGGGCAACACGGGGACCCAGTACTTC.

This chain uses TRBV7-2 with TRBJ1-2, with D possibly being TRBD1 (6 bases). Germline CDR1 reads SGHTA; CDR2 reads FQGNSA. V lost 4 bases, J lost 7 bases, and 16 bases lay in between. CDR3 length equals 14 residues. CDR3 sequence reads: CASSWRGGDRGYTF. For the CDR3, the DNA is TGTGCCAGCAGCTGGAGGGGGGGCGATCGTGGCTACACCTTC.

The CDR3, as DNA: TGTGCCAGCACCACGACAGGGGGTAATGAAAAACTGTTTTTT. Translating it yields CASTTTGGNEKLFF. The gene calls are TRBV7-9 and TRBJ1-4, with 9 positions matching TRBD1. There are 14 residues in the CDR3. Germline CDR1 and CDR2: SEHNR and FQNEAQ (reference sequence). V lost 7 bases, J lost 4 bases, and 4 bases stayed unmatched.

This clonotype has more than one count but fewer than ten. The V and J genes are TRBV5-1 and TRBJ2-7, with TRBD1 matching 7 bases. Germline loops: CDR1 SGHRS, CDR2 YFSETQ. This CDR3 is built from 15 residues. Trimming cost V 4 bases and J 4 bases; bases outside gene matches: 11. CDR3 nucleotide sequence: TGCGCCAGCAGCCCCGAGGGGGACAGACTTTACGAGCAGTACTTC. As protein: CASSPEGDRLYEQYF.

This clonotype was seen a few times. CDR3 nucleotides: TGCAGCGTTAGAGGGCGTGATACGCAGTATTTT. Its protein is CSVRGRDTQYF. The gene calls are TRBV29-1 and TRBJ2-3, with D possibly matching TRBD2 (5 bases). The V end lost 5 bases, the J end lost 6 bases, and 9 bases lay between the germline ends. Germline-derived CDR1 and CDR2 are SQVTM and ANQGSEA. The CDR3 extends over 11 amino acids.

Concerning this clonotype itself: One base away lies a much larger clone, so this may be a sequencing read error. The rearrangement uses TRBV2 and TRBJ2-3; possibly TRBD2 for D (6 bases). The CDR3 spans 14 residues. Trimming pared 7 bases from V and 2 bases from J, leaving 13 bases between. Germline V gene data show CDR1 as SNHLY and CDR2 as FYNNEI. The CDR3 sequence is CASKDQGLTDTQYF. CDR3 bases: TGTGCCAGCAAAGATCAGGGACTCACAGATACGCAGTATTTT.

V gene TRBV7-8 combines with J gene TRBJ1-1; 7 bases line up with TRBD1. Losses at the gene ends were 5 bases for V and 7 bases for J; bases not matched to a gene: 10. The CDR3 covers 14 residues. Germline assignment: CDR1 SGHVS and CDR2 FQNEAQ. CDR3 coding DNA: TGTGCCAGCAGCCCCAAGACAGGGAGTTTTGAAGCTTTCTTT. This gives the protein CASSPKTGSFEAFF.

This clonotype was seen a few times. This sequence joins TRBV1 and TRBJ2-5; the D segment call TRBD2 is taken from the table without a DNA check. TRBV1 is described as a pseudogene. The CDR3 sequence is 17 residues long. The CDR3 DNA follows: TGCACCAGCAGCCAAACTAGCGGGGGAGCGTACCAAGAGACCCAGTACTTC. Encoded protein: CTSSQTSGGAYQETQYF.

At least ten counts were recorded for this clonotype. The genes are TRBV20-1 and TRBJ1-2; TRBD1 aligns across 7 bases. CDR1 and CDR2 from the germline V gene are DFQATT and SNEGSKA (reference sequence). The CDR3 runs 13 residues. After removal of 4 bases from V and 8 bases from J, the junction contained 10 bases not matched to a gene. CDR3 in amino acids: CSAKGQILGGYTF. CDR3 DNA: TGCAGTGCTAAGGGACAGATACTGGGCGGCTACACCTTC.

This clonotype came up a few times. The chain is built from TRBV7-8 and TRBJ2-1, with 13 bases fitting TRBD2. Trimming took 4 bases from V and 2 from J; bases not matched to a gene: 2. Germline V gene data show CDR1 as SGHVS and CDR2 as FQNEAQ. The CDR3 runs to 16 residues. The CDR3, as DNA: TGTGCCAGCAGCTCACTAGCGGGGGGGCCCTACAATGAGCAGTTCTTC. It translates to CASSSLAGGPYNEQFF.